Following are 17 T cell receptor beta chains from one sample sequenced in a study of regulatory T cells in long-lasting Graves disease. With iRepertoire HTBI primers and Arm-PCR of CDR3 regions, TCR beta libraries were built. From the multiplex PCR reads, TCRdb called clonotypes with MiXCR, one entry per CDR3 protein. The sample lists approximately 480,000 distinct CDR3 sequences; around 15% were seen once. Time point given: newly diagnosed GD, antithyroid drugs for less than 3 months. PBMC RNA served as the TCR library source. This sample was shared with a second study, whose subject was T cells in Graves' hyperthyroidism and ophthalmopathy.

The specimen was peripheral blood mononuclear cells (PBMCs), collected at new diagnosis, from a patient treated with antithyroid drugs. Receptors originate from a man aged 35 to 55 with Graves disease.

The rearrangement links TRBV3-1 to TRBJ2-2; a weak D match, TRBD1 (6 bases). The CDR3 is made up of 15 amino acids. Per the germline V gene, CDR1 is LGHDT and CDR2 is YNNKEL (reference sequence). V gave up 0 bases and J gave up 2 bases, with 7 bases separating them. The DNA for the CDR3 is TGTGCCAGCAGCCAAGAAGGGGGTAACACCGGGGAGCTGTTTTTT. Protein: CASSQEGGNTGELFF.

The chain joins TRBV12-3 or TRBV12-4 to TRBJ2-7, with TRBD2 matching 13 bases. This CDR3 has 15 amino acids. The junction had 4 bases not matched to a gene; V was cut back by 6 bases and J by 2 bases. This CDR3 is CASSRLAGGAYEQYF. In nucleotides, the CDR3 is TGTGCCAGCAGCCGACTAGCGGGAGGCGCCTACGAGCAGTACTTC.

This clonotype appeared a few times. The V and J genes are TRBV12-3 or TRBV12-4 and TRBJ2-3; 8 nucleotides align to TRBD2. J was trimmed by 0 bases and V by 7 bases; bases with no gene match: 6. The CDR3 extends over 15 amino acids. The CDR3 DNA reads as TGTGCCAGCACCTATAGCGGGGTTAGCACAGATACGCAGTATTTT. The encoded protein is CASTYSGVSTDTQYF.

There are a few counts of this clonotype. The chain uses TRBV27 and TRBJ2-3, with no clear D. The CDR3 is 12 amino acids. The germline V gene has CDR1 MNHEY and CDR2 SMNVEV (reference sequence). Trimming cost V 8 bases and J 5 bases, with 11 bases left between them. The CDR3 loop reads CASASKKDTQYF. The CDR3 DNA is TGTGCCAGCGCCAGCAAGAAAGATACGCAGTATTTT.

This clonotype has a count of ten or more. The chain employs TRBV2 and TRBJ1-2, with D maybe TRBD1 (5 bases). V lost 6 bases to trimming and J lost 4 bases, with 12 bases between them. In germline, CDR1 is SNHLY, CDR2 FYNNEI. The CDR3 runs to 13 residues. CDR3 in DNA: TGTGCCAGCAGCAAGGGGCTTGGCTATGGCTACACCTTC. Residues: CASSKGLGYGYTF.

This clonotype has at least ten counts. The chain is built from TRBV11-2 and TRBJ1-5, with 9 positions matching TRBD1. CDR1 and CDR2 (germline): SGHAT, FQNNGV. The CDR3 is made up of 14 amino acids. After removal of 5 bases from V and 8 bases from J, the junction contained 7 bases not matched to a gene. The CDR3 is CASSRTGEAKPQHF. The CDR3 bases are TGTGCCAGCAGCAGGACAGGGGAAGCCAAGCCCCAGCATTTT.

This clonotype has at least ten counts. V usage is TRBV11-3 and J usage is TRBJ2-1; TRBD2 aligns across 13 bases. Losses at the gene ends were 1 base for V and 9 bases for J; bases not matched to a gene: 3. CDR1 is SGHNT and CDR2 is YENEEA in the germline V gene. This CDR3 is built from 15 residues. The CDR3 protein is CASSLGTSGSSEQFF. CDR3 coding DNA: TGTGCCAGCAGCTTAGGGACTAGCGGGAGCAGTGAGCAGTTCTTC.

The gene calls are TRBV5-6 and TRBJ1-6, with D hard to call. V was clipped by 0 bases and J by 7 bases, with 11 bases between them. This CDR3 contains 15 residues. Germline loops: CDR1 SGHDT, CDR2 YYEEEE. CDR3 nucleotide sequence: TGTGCCAGCAGCTTGGGACTGAACGGGAATTCACCCCTCCACTTT. Its translation: CASSLGLNGNSPLHF.

This clonotype showed up just a few times. The V call is TRBV6-1, the J call TRBJ2-5; TRBD1 aligns across 9 bases. CDR3 length: 14 amino acids. The V segment lost 6 bases and the J segment 5 bases; nucleotides outside the gene matches: 7. CDR1 is MNHNS, CDR2 SASEGT, per germline. DNA of the CDR3: TGTGCCAGCAGGGGACAGGGTGCGCTCGAGACCCAGTACTTC. It is translated as CASRGQGALETQYF.

This clonotype occurred many times. The J gene is TRBJ2-5, the V gene TRBV14; D tentatively fits TRBD1 or TRBD2 (6 bases each). The V end was cut by 0 bases, the J end by 4 bases, with 12 bases between. Germline loops: CDR1 SGHDN, CDR2 FVKESK. The length of the CDR3 is 15 residues. This CDR3 reads CASSQDAGGAETQYF. The CDR3, as DNA: TGTGCCAGCAGCCAAGATGCCGGGGGCGCAGAGACCCAGTACTTC.

Ten or more counts support this clonotype. The chain has TRBV20-1 and TRBJ2-7, with D maybe TRBD1 (5 bases). The CDR3 runs to 13 residues. CDR1 and CDR2 (germline): DFQATT, SNEGSKA (reference sequence). V was pared by 1 base and J by 4 bases, with 11 bases between. The CDR3 DNA reads as TGCAGTGCTAGAGCGACAGCTAGGTACGAGCAGTACTTC. It codes for CSARATARYEQYF.

This clonotype has ten or more counts. The CDR3 loop is CASRSPGQGTNYGYTF. The CDR3 region has the DNA TGCGCCAGCCGCTCACCCGGACAGGGGACCAACTATGGCTACACCTTC. This chain uses TRBV5-1 with TRBJ1-2; 9 nucleotides align to TRBD1. V lost 7 bases to trimming and J lost 2 bases; unmatched junction nucleotides: 12. The V gene's germline CDR1 is SGHRS and CDR2 YFSETQ. There are 16 residues in the CDR3.

Ten or more counts support this clonotype. The junction departs from the called germline gene at one end, perhaps through a read error. The chain uses TRBV2 and TRBJ2-1; tentative D call: TRBD2 (6 bases). Germline CDR1 and CDR2: SNHLY and FYNNEI. The CDR3 runs to 11 residues. CDR3 residues: CASSEMTREVF. The DNA of the CDR3 is TGTGCCAGCAGTGAAATGACTAGGGAGGTCTTC.

This clonotype appeared a few times. The chain links TRBV14 to TRBJ2-7; 8 positions agree with TRBD1. CDR1 and CDR2 (germline): SGHDN, FVKESK. The CDR3 runs 14 residues. Trimming at V came to 4 bases and at J to 0 bases, leaving 2 bases not matched to a gene. CDR3 DNA sequence: TGTGCCAGCAGCCGACAGGGGCTCTCCTACGAGCAGTACTTC. This codes for CASSRQGLSYEQYF.

This clonotype was detected ten times or more. This chain connects TRBV5-1 to TRBJ2-1; 11 nucleotides agree with TRBD2. The germline V gene encodes CDR1 SGHRS and CDR2 YFSETQ. Trimming at V came to 6 bases and at J to 1 base, leaving 3 bases not matched to a gene. This CDR3 has 15 residues. CDR3 coding DNA: TGCGCCAGCATCGGGACTAGCGGTTCCTACAATGAGCAGTTCTTC. Translated, it gives CASIGTSGSYNEQFF.

The V gene is TRBV24-1, the J gene TRBJ2-1; a weak D match, TRBD1 (5 bases). The CDR3 is 15 residues long. The V end was cut by 2 bases, the J end by 8 bases, with 15 bases between. Germline V gene sequence: CDR1 KGHDR, CDR2 SFDVKD. Written as DNA, the CDR3 is TGTGCCACCAGTGATTCCCAGGGAAAGGGTGATGAGCAGTTCTTC. Residues: CATSDSQGKGDEQFF.

This clonotype was seen at least ten times. The rearrangement links TRBV24-1 to TRBJ2-7; no reliable D call. The CDR3 is 13 residues long. Germline V gene lookup returns CDR1 KGHDR and CDR2 SFDVKD. V lost 3 bases to trimming and J lost 6 bases, with 11 bases between them. The CDR3 nucleotides are TGTGCCACCAGTGATGCACAGCGTGGCGAGCAGTACTTC. It yields the protein CATSDAQRGEQYF.